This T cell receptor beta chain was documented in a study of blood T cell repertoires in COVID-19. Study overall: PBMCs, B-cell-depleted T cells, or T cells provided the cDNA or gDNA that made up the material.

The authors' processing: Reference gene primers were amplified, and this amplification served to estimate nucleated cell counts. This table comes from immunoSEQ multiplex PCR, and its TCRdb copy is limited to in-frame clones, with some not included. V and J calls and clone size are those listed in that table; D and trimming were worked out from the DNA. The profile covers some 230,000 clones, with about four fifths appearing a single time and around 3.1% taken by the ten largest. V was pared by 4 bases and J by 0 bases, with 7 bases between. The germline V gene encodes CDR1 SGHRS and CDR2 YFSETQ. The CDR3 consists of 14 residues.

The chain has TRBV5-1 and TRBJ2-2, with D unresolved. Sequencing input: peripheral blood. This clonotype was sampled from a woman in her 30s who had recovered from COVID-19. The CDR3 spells CASSLTANTGELFF. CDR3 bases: TGCGCCAGCAGCCTAACAGCGAACACCGGGGAGCTGTTTTTT.